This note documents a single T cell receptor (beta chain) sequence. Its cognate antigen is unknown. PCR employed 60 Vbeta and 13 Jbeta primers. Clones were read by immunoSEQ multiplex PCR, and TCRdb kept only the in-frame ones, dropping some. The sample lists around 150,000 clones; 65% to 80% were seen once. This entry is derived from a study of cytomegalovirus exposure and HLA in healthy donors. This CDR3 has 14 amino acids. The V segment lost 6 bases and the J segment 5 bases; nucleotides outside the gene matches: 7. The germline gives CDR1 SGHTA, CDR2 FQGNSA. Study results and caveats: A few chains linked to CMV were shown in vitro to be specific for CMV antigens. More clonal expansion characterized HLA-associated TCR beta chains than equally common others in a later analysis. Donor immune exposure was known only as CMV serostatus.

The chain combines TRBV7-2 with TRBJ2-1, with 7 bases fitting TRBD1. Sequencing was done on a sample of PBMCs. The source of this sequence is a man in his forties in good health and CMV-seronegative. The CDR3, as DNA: TGTGCCAGCAGTACCGACAGGGTAAACAATGAGCAGTTCTTC. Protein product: CASSTDRVNNEQFF.